This is a list of T cell receptor beta chains from one sample in a study of blood T cell repertoires in COVID-19. Assay used: immunoSEQ multiplex PCR; TCRdb lists only in-frame clones, some missing. The sample yields 150,000 to 200,000 clones, roughly 87% seen once. Source material: peripheral blood. The source of these receptors is a man between 60 and 75 years old with active or convalescent COVID-19. Both conserved end residues are part of each CDR3. A D gene is named only where the DNA matches it firmly. Not all rows give a size; the values are once, few, many and, for expanded clones, a class.

TRBV5-1	TRBJ2-2	once	.	14	CASSFFRNTGELFF	TGCGCCAGCAGCTTTTTCAGGAACACCGGGGAGCTGTTTTTT
TRBV9	TRBJ1-5	once	TRBD1	16	CASSAGTGVSNQPQHF	TGTGCCAGCAGCGCCGGGACAGGGGTTAGCAATCAGCCCCAGCATTTT
TRBV30	TRBJ2-1	once	.	13	CAWSAGRGYEQFF	TGTGCCTGGAGTGCAGGTAGGGGTTACGAGCAGTTCTTC
TRBV6-5	TRBJ1-2	.	TRBD1	15	CASRSGRNRGYGYTF	TGTGCCAGCAGGTCCGGTCGAAACAGGGGCTATGGCTACACCTTC
TRBV12-5	TRBJ1-1	.	.	14	CASGSRGENTEAFF	TGTGCTAGTGGTTCGAGAGGAGAGAACACTGAAGCTTTCTTT
TRBV25-1	TRBJ2-1	few	TRBD2	17	CASSTNGLARSYNEQFF	TGTGCCAGCAGTACCAACGGACTAGCGCGGTCCTACAATGAGCAGTTCTTC
TRBV6-2/TRBV6-3	TRBJ1-1	.	.	15	CASSYFAILNTEAFF	TGTGCCAGCAGTTACTTTGCTATTTTGAACACTGAAGCTTTCTTT
TRBV6-5	TRBJ1-3	.	.	16	CASSYGGGSSGNTIYF	TGTGCCAGCAGTTACGGGGGGGGATCCTCTGGAAACACCATATATTTT
TRBV30	TRBJ1-4	.	.	15	CASYAPGGGNEKLFF	TGTGCCTCTTACGCACCTGGAGGTGGTAATGAAAAACTGTTTTTT
TRBV7-9	TRBJ1-1	.	.	12	CASSIQGTEAFF	TGTGCCAGCAGCATCCAGGGCACTGAAGCTTTCTTT
TRBV3-1/TRBV3-2	TRBJ1-3	.	.	16	CASSPETGFTGNTIYF	TGTGCCAGCAGCCCCGAGACAGGTTTTACTGGAAACACCATATATTTT
TRBV3-1/TRBV3-2	TRBJ1-3	.	.	15	CASSQRGLSGNTIYF	TGTGCCAGCAGCCAACGGGGTCTCTCTGGAAACACCATATATTTT
TRBV30	TRBJ2-6	.	.	15	CAWSVTCSGANVLTF	TGTGCCTGGAGTGTGACTTGCTCTGGGGCCAACGTCCTGACTTTC
TRBV18	TRBJ2-7	.	.	13	CASSPNGKSEQYF	TGTGCCAGCTCACCTAACGGGAAAAGCGAGCAGTACTTC
TRBV30	TRBJ1-5	.	TRBD1	15	CAWSGTGDYNQPQHF	TGTGCCTGGAGTGGAACAGGGGATTATAATCAGCCCCAGCATTTT
TRBV6-5	TRBJ1-4	.	TRBD1	14	CASRPPGGREKLFF	TGTGCCAGCAGGCCCCCAGGGGGCAGGGAAAAACTGTTTTTT
TRBV7-6	TRBJ1-2	.	TRBD1	15	CASSVGGQGFYGYTF	TGTGCCAGCAGTGTAGGCGGACAGGGGTTCTATGGCTACACCTTC
TRBV5-1	TRBJ1-1	.	TRBD1	14	CASSLSTGGSEAFF	TGCGCCAGCAGCTTATCGACAGGGGGCTCTGAAGCTTTCTTT
TRBV6-5	TRBJ2-3	.	.	13	CASSYLRGTYRYF	TGTGCCAGCAGTTACCTCCGGGGGACGTATAGGTATTTT
TRBV9	TRBJ1-2	.	TRBD1	14	CASSADRGQGGYTF	TGTGCCAGCAGCGCGGACAGGGGGCAGGGAGGCTACACCTTC
TRBV6-5	TRBJ2-1	.	TRBD2	15	CASSYWVSGKNEQFF	TGTGCCAGCAGTTACTGGGTCAGCGGGAAAAATGAGCAGTTCTTC
TRBV10-3	TRBJ2-1	.	TRBD2	15	CAIRNGASGGNEQFF	TGTGCCATCAGGAACGGGGCTAGCGGGGGGAATGAGCAGTTCTTC
TRBV4-1	TRBJ1-2	.	.	14	CASSQDPGGYSYTF	TGCGCCAGCAGCCAAGACCCCGGCGGGTATTCCTACACCTTC
TRBV5-1	TRBJ2-1	few	TRBD2	19	CASSSGTGTSGGNYNEQFF	TGCGCCAGCAGTTCCGGGACAGGGACTAGCGGGGGCAACTACAATGAGCAGTTCTTC
TRBV19	TRBJ1-4	.	.	12	CATPGGGEKLFF	TGTGCCACCCCCGGGGGAGGTGAAAAACTGTTTTTT
TRBV5-1	TRBJ2-5	once	.	15	CASRRVGNREETQYF	TGCGCCAGCAGAAGGGTTGGGAACAGGGAAGAGACCCAGTACTTC
TRBV18	TRBJ2-3	.	.	12	CASSPESDTQYF	TGTGCCAGCTCACCCGAGTCCGATACGCAGTATTTT
TRBV4-1	TRBJ2-1	.	.	16	CASSQGQRSSYNEQFF	TGCGCCAGCAGCCAAGGCCAGCGGAGCTCCTACAATGAGCAGTTCTTC
TRBV2	TRBJ2-6	.	TRBD1	20	CASRKTNVGQGAAGANVLTF	TGTGCCAGCAGGAAGACCAACGTAGGACAGGGGGCTGCTGGGGCCAACGTCCTGACTTTC
TRBV5-6	TRBJ1-1	.	.	14	CASSLGHLNTEAFF	TGTGCCAGCAGCTTGGGACACCTGAACACTGAAGCTTTCTTT
TRBV19	TRBJ1-2	.	TRBD1	12	CASRDRNYGYTF	TGTGCCAGTAGGGACAGGAACTATGGCTACACCTTC
TRBV24-1	TRBJ2-1	.	TRBD2	19	CATSDFNPTTSGGNNEQFF	TGTGCCACCAGTGATTTCAACCCGACCACTAGCGGGGGGAACAATGAGCAGTTCTTC
TRBV5-1	TRBJ1-2	.	.	12	CASSVGLGDSTF	TGCGCCAGCAGCGTGGGACTGGGGGACTCCACCTTC
TRBV5-5	TRBJ2-3	.	.	15	CASSLSLLNTDTQYF	TGTGCCAGCAGCTTGTCCCTACTAAACACAGATACGCAGTATTTT
TRBV19	TRBJ1-2	.	.	15	CASSINDWENYGYTF	TGTGCCAGTAGTATTAACGACTGGGAGAACTATGGCTACACCTTC
TRBV10-3	TRBJ1-6	.	.	12	CAISASGSPLHF	TGTGCCATCAGTGCTTCGGGTTCACCCCTCCACTTT
TRBV5-1	TRBJ2-7	.	TRBD1	14	CASSGGQGLVEQYF	TGCGCCAGCAGCGGGGGACAGGGTTTGGTCGAGCAGTACTTC
TRBV20-1	TRBJ2-3	.	.	11	CSVTDTDTQYF	TGCAGTGTCACTGACACAGATACGCAGTATTTT
TRBV14	TRBJ2-5	.	TRBD1	15	CASSLGQAWVETQYF	TGTGCCAGCAGCCTGGGACAGGCATGGGTAGAGACCCAGTACTTC